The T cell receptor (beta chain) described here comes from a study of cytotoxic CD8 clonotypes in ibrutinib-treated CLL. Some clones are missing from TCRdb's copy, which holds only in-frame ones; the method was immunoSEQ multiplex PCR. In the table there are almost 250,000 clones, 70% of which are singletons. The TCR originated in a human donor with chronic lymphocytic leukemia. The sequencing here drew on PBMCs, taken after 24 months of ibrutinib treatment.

The CDR3 DNA is TGTGCCAGTGGACAGGGGGCTCAAGAGACCCAGTACTTC. Translation: CASGQGAQETQYF. The chain carries TRBV19 and TRBJ2-5, with TRBD1 matching 11 bases. Trimming removed 8 bases from V and 2 bases from J; junction bases left unmatched: 1. This CDR3 is 13 amino acids long. Germline-derived CDR1 and CDR2 are LNHDA and SQIVND (reference sequence).